The 10 T cell receptor beta chains in this list originate from one sample, sequenced in a study of blood T cells in healthy people across ages. Sample-barcoded 5' priming and a J-beta primer mix drove a second PCR of about 6 to 11 cycles. MiXCR, run by TCRdb on the 5' RACE reads, gives a single entry per CDR3 protein. The sample lists around 970,000 distinct CDR3 sequences; approximately 50% were seen once. The specimen was blood. These receptors were obtained from a woman in her sixties or seventies in good health.

As for this clonotype: At one boundary the junction diverges from the germline segment, which might be a read error. This chain connects TRBV4-1 to TRBJ1-2; possibly TRBD1 for D (6 bases). CDR3 length: 14 residues. Germline V gene sequence: CDR1 MGHRA, CDR2 YSYEKL. The CDR3 here is CASSQEKGEGGYTF. The CDR3 bases are TGCGCCAGCAGTCAAGAGAAGGGGGAGGGTGGCTACACCTTC.

There are a few counts of this clonotype. The chain carries TRBV20-1 and TRBJ2-5; 7 bases align to TRBD2. The CDR3 totals 17 residues. The germline V gene has CDR1 DFQATT and CDR2 SNEGSKA (reference sequence). V gave up 0 bases and J gave up 2 bases; unmatched junction bases: 12. Written as DNA, the CDR3 is TGCAGTGCTAGAGATTTTGGGGACTATTACGTACAAGAGACCCAGTACTTC. This gives the protein CSARDFGDYYVQETQYF.

The rearrangement joins TRBV10-2 to TRBJ2-5; no clear D. V gave up 8 bases and J gave up 1 base, with 8 bases separating them. CDR1 and CDR2 from the germline V gene are WSHSY and SAAADI. CDR3 size: 12 residues. CDR3 nucleotide sequence: TGCGCCAGCGGGCCAGTCCAAGAGACCCAGTACTTC. Translation: CASGPVQETQYF.

The chain is built from TRBV27 and TRBJ1-2; tentative D call: TRBD1 (5 bases). Germline V CDR1 and CDR2: MNHEY, SMNVEV (reference sequence). The CDR3 contains 17 residues. V was clipped by 2 bases and J by 7 bases, with 23 bases between them. In DNA form, the CDR3 reads TGTGCCAGCAGTTTAATACTACGAGCCGGGGGGATAAGTGGCTACACCTTC. It yields the protein CASSLILRAGGISGYTF.

The chain links TRBV28 to TRBJ2-7; either TRBD1 or TRBD2 may fit D (6 bases each). The CDR3 length is 17 residues. V was clipped by 6 bases and J by 1 base, with 22 bases between them. Germline V gene sequence: CDR1 MDHEN, CDR2 SYDVKM. CDR3 amino acids: CASSVLRGPTFSYEQYF. For the CDR3, the DNA is TGTGCCAGCAGCGTTCTTCGGGGGCCCACGTTTTCCTACGAGCAGTACTTC.

The rearrangement uses TRBV20-1 and TRBJ2-5; 9 bases fit TRBD2. The J call may be faulty, since TRBJ2-7 better matches the DNA end. Germline V lookup: CDR1 DFQATT, CDR2 SNEGSKA (reference sequence). This CDR3 region has 20 residues. CDR3 sequence reads: CSASPIRRTAGTSNTYEQYF. The CDR3, as DNA: TGCAGTGCTAGTCCCATCAGGAGGACAGCCGGGACTAGCAACACCTACGAGCAGTACTTC.

The rearrangement joins TRBV28 to TRBJ1-2; no clear D gene. The CDR3 is 11 residues long. Germline V lookup: CDR1 MDHEN, CDR2 SYDVKM. Trimming cost V 8 bases and J 8 bases, with 12 bases left between them. The CDR3 region has the DNA TGTGCCAGCTCCCAAACCCGAGGCTACACCTTC. Amino acids: CASSQTRGYTF.

The CDR3 sequence: CASSQGTGGHYGYTF. The DNA for the CDR3 is TGTGCCAGCTCACAAGGGACAGGGGGCCACTATGGCTACACCTTC. This rearrangement joins TRBV18 to TRBJ1-2; TRBD1 agrees at 12 bases. The J segment lost 3 bases and the V segment lost 4 bases, leaving 3 bases of the junction unmatched. This CDR3 has 15 amino acids. Germline-derived CDR1 and CDR2 are KGHSH and LQKENI.

This rearrangement joins TRBV20-1 to TRBJ2-2; D not resolved. Germline lookup yields CDR1 DFQATT and CDR2 SNEGSKA (reference sequence). The V gene lost 2 bases and the J gene lost 5 bases, with 6 bases spanning the gap. The CDR3 contains 12 residues. CDR3 sequence: CSARWLTGELFF. CDR3 DNA sequence: TGCAGTGCTAGATGGTTAACCGGGGAGCTGTTTTTT.

The chain employs TRBV20-1 and TRBJ2-1; 10 bases fit TRBD2. V was clipped by 0 bases and J by 10 bases; unmatched bases: 9. Per germline, CDR1 DFQATT and CDR2 SNEGSKA (reference sequence). This CDR3 region has 15 residues. For the CDR3, the DNA is TGCAGTGCTAGAGATAGGGTAGCGGGAGGTTTGGAGCAGTTCTTC. Translating gives CSARDRVAGGLEQFF.